This T cell receptor beta chain was found in a study of T-cell reconstitution after alpha-beta-depleted transplantation in children. There are many counts of this clonotype. The TCRbeta library incorporated unique molecular identifiers. From the PCR reads, TCRdb called clonotypes with MiXCR, one entry per CDR3 protein. Of nearly 400,000 distinct CDR3 sequences in the sample, roughly 20% are singletons; the top ten hold approximately 3.8%. The length of the CDR3 is 16 residues. Trimming removed 0 bases from V and 5 bases from J; junction bases left unmatched: 6. CDR1 is MNHEY, CDR2 SVGAGI, per germline.

Sample: PBMCs from the stem cell graft donor, taken from the stem cell graft. V gene TRBV6-5 combines with J gene TRBJ2-3; TRBD2 matches at 9 bases. This TCR was sampled from a human donor who donated a stem cell graft to a child with acute myeloid leukemia. CDR3 protein: CASSYSVAGAGDTQYF. The DNA for the CDR3 is TGTGCCAGCAGTTACTCTGTAGCGGGAGCGGGAGATACGCAGTATTTT.